This record concerns one T cell receptor beta chain sequence. Its target antigen remains unknown. One end of the junction fails to match germline, which may point to a read error. CDR1 and CDR2 are read off the germline V gene (reference sequence) as MNHNY and SVGAGI. The CDR3 goes from the cysteine to the phenylalanine over 14 residues. Only the CDR3 DNA stays, 42 bases, in frame from base 1. These data come from a study of tumor-infiltrating lymphocytes in primary liver carcinoma (dated by TCRdb to between 2016 and 2019). The study in broad terms: The five patients, three men and two women aged 30 to 69 years, had hepatocellular carcinoma (four) or combined HCC and intrahepatic cholangiocarcinoma (one). High reproducibility was observed for the technical replicate repertoires, with mean shared-clone rates approximately 0.9 and correlation coefficients above 0.95. The study combined TCRbeta repertoire sequencing, expression microarrays and whole-exome sequencing across five regions of each liver tumor, with adjacent normal tissue and blood. Samples yielded roughly 3.5 to 7.13 million productive TCRbeta reads; read depth did not differ significantly between tissue types. A total of roughly 35 specimens from 5 patients, comprising some 25 tumor regions, 5 adjacent noncancerous liver tissues and 5 peripheral blood samples, were covered by TCRbeta repertoire sequencing. The tumors of the five patients were staged as T1-T3 N0M0, with maximum diameters ranging from roughly 4 to 10 cm. To link TCRbeta repertoire diversity with the local molecular phenotype, the 25 or so tumor region samples were profiled using Agilent mRNA microarrays. Points the paper makes about the study in general: Only roughly 7.5-25% of top clones appeared in all five regions of a tumor, which suggests that tumor-infiltrating T cells are spatially heterogeneous. Repertoire overlap was found to be higher between tumor regions (mean roughly 36%) than between tumor-adjacent (roughly 17%) or tumor-blood (around 14%) pairs, consistent with antigen-driven expansion. Only the TCR beta chain was sequenced, which likely underestimates true repertoire diversity because unpaired alpha chains were not captured. Since the samples were bulk and unsorted, there was no way to compare CD4+ and CD8+ T cell repertoires. With just a few patients in the study, the authors point out that the findings should be validated in a larger study. The top 250 clones made up a significantly larger repertoire fraction in tumors than in blood (p = 0.039).

A constant-region primer and ProtoScript II reverse transcriptase were used to reverse-transcribe TCRbeta-specific cDNA from about 500 ng total RNA. TCRbeta libraries were built with three nested multiplex PCR rounds, a slightly modified ARM-PCR procedure. The first two PCR rounds used multiplex TRBV1-TRBV30 forward primers with a Cbeta reverse primer, each for approximately 11 cycles. Sample barcodes and Illumina adapters were attached in a final 25-cycle PCR using Deep VentR polymerase. Before sequencing, amplicons of 200-500 bp were purified from gel using a QIAquick gel extraction kit. TCRbeta amplicons were sequenced on an Illumina HiSeq 2500 with 250-bp paired-end reads. The original pipeline was this. Trimmomatic v0.33 was used to quality-trim the reads, and FLASH v1.2.11 was used to merge paired reads so that full CDR3 sequences could be recovered. MiGEC v1.2.1b assigned V, D and J germline segments to the rearranged TCRbeta sequences. Clonotype statistics and Shannon-Wiener diversity indices were computed with VDJtools v1.0.0. Except for diversity analysis, only the 250 most abundant clonotypes of each sample were used in subsequent analyses to reduce sampling bias. Starting from the raw public reads, TCRdb applied fastp trimming at Q25, assembled clones with MiXCR and retained in-frame beta chains. One record per CDR3 amino acid sequence lists the most common genes and DNA. TCRdb's processing, not the authors', yielded these V and J calls. The sample contains 110,000 or so distinct CDR3 sequences, roughly 80% of them found a single time. The leading ten clones occupy 15% to 25% of the sample.

Without any cell sorting, total RNA and DNA were co-extracted from approximately 20-30 mg of bulk tissue using the AllPrep DNA/RNA mini kit. Between late 2015 and early 2016, roughly 5 patients in China with histopathologically diagnosed primary liver carcinoma had their tumors surgically resected. Chronic HBV infection was present in the patients, and the patients were treatment-naive at sampling. Each tumor was sampled at five spatially separated regions: the superior, inferior, left-lateral and right-lateral poles and the tumor centre. More than 75% viable tumor cells were found by histology in every tumor sample. Fresh tumor and adjacent tissue pieces were bisected, with one half stored in RNAlater at -80 degrees C and the other half sent for histology.

The TCR originated in a middle-aged man with primary liver carcinoma and hepatitis B virus infection. The sequence is built from TRBV6-6 and TRBJ1-5, and TRBD1 may be the D gene, going by 5 matching bases. Sequencing was done on a sample of liver tumor tissue from sampling region 3. The intended sense of this specimen's cell subset or site label: tumor region T3, left-lateral pole. The CDR3 reads as follows: CANSDWGSNQPQHF. The nucleotide sequence is given as TGTGCCAACAGTGACTGGGGCAGTAATCAGCCCCAGCATTTT.